Listed below are T cell receptor beta chains from one sample, sequenced in a study of T-cell reconstitution after alpha-beta-depleted transplantation in children. Using its own MiXCR run on the PCR reads, TCRdb lists one record per CDR3 protein. The sample includes approximately 1,000,000 distinct CDR3 sequences, roughly 29% of them seen just once. This sample comprised PBMCs, mostly from graft donor cells, obtained 360 days after TCRalphabeta/CD19-depleted stem cell transplant. These TCRs come from a boy under two years old who had a stem cell transplant for SCID, so the T cells may come from the graft donor. CDR3s include the opening cysteine and the closing phenylalanine or tryptophan. D genes are given only for firm matches. Where a row states a size, it is once, few, many or the class of an expanded clone; other rows omit it.

TRBJ2-2 TRBV6-5 . . CASSYRSGGELFF TGTGCCAGCAGTTACCGGTCAGGGGGGGAGCTGTTTTTT
TRBJ2-7 TRBV12-3/TRBV12-4 . . CASKVGRTYEQYF TGTGCCAGCAAAGTAGGTAGAACCTACGAGCAGTACTTC
TRBJ2-5 TRBV12-3/TRBV12-4 once . CASRLLGRWSKETQYF TGTGCCAGCAGGCTTTTGGGGCGGTGGAGTAAGGAGACCCAGTACTTC
TRBJ2-3 TRBV5-1 few . CASQKGDTQYF TGCGCCAGTCAAAAAGGAGATACGCAGTATTTT
TRBJ2-7 TRBV6-5 few TRBD2 CASRGAGGLYEQYF TGTGCCAGCCGAGGCGCGGGGGGCCTTTACGAGCAGTACTTC
TRBJ2-5 TRBV5-1 . . CASSLTAARETQYF TGCGCCAGCAGCTTGACAGCCGCCAGGGAGACCCAGTACTTC
TRBJ2-2 TRBV12-3/TRBV12-4 . . CASSPGLSLNTGELFF TGTGCCAGCAGTCCAGGACTATCCTTGAACACCGGGGAGCTGTTTTTT
TRBJ2-4 TRBV3-1 few . CASSQGGAKNIQYF TGTGCCAGCAGCCAAGGGGGGGCCAAAAACATTCAGTACTTC
TRBJ2-7 TRBV7-9 few . CASSPKDTYEQYF TGTGCCAGCAGCCCGAAGGACACATACGAGCAGTACTTC
TRBJ2-1 TRBV29-1 few . CGGQTYNEQFF TGCGGCGGACAGACCTACAATGAGCAGTTCTTC
TRBJ2-3 TRBV7-2 few TRBD1 CASSPSGTGGTQYF TGTGCCAGCAGCCCATCTGGGACAGGGGGTACGCAGTATTTT
TRBJ2-3 TRBV4-1 few TRBD2 CASSKRGDDTDTQYF TGCGCCAGCAGTAAGCGGGGGGACGACACAGATACGCAGTATTTT
TRBJ2-2 TRBV19 . TRBD1 CASSMTGVRELFF TGTGCCAGTAGTATGACAGGGGTCCGGGAGCTGTTTTTT
TRBJ1-2 TRBV3-1 . TRBD1 CASSQGGTGNYGYTF TGTGCCAGCAGCCAAGGCGGGACAGGGAACTATGGCTACACCTTC
TRBJ2-3 TRBV11-2 . TRBD1 CASSLTGGMLTDTQYF TGTGCCAGCAGCTTAACAGGGGGTATGTTAACAGATACGCAGTATTTT
TRBJ2-2 TRBV5-1 few TRBD1 CASGRTGGFTGELFF TGCGCCAGCGGGCGGACAGGGGGCTTCACCGGGGAGCTGTTTTTT
TRBJ2-1 TRBV7-3 few . CASSATRNIDNEQFF TGTGCCAGCAGCGCCACAAGGAACATTGACAATGAGCAGTTCTTC
TRBJ2-2 TRBV7-9 . . CASSRGGRGTGELFF TGTGCCAGCTCACGAGGGGGGCGCGGCACCGGGGAGCTGTTTTTT
TRBJ2-5 TRBV7-2 once . CASSPPGRPETQYF TGTGCCAGCAGCCCTCCCGGTCGCCCAGAGACCCAGTACTTC
TRBJ2-3 TRBV25-1 . TRBD2 CASSRTLAGGPPDTQYF TGTGCCAGCAGTAGAACACTAGCGGGGGGGCCACCAGATACGCAGTATTTT
TRBJ2-5 TRBV7-2 few . CASSLGGTGAAQYF TGTGCCAGCAGCTTAGGAGGAACGGGGGCGGCCCAGTACTTC
TRBJ2-1 TRBV7-9 . TRBD1 CASSLARDRAYNEQFF TGTGCCAGCAGCTTAGCCCGGGACAGGGCCTACAATGAGCAGTTCTTC
TRBJ2-5 TRBV4-2 . TRBD2 CASSSRGERGVGVTQYF TGTGCCAGCAGCTCCCGGGGGGAGCGGGGGGTCGGAGTGACCCAGTACTTC
TRBJ2-7 TRBV27 . . CASSLGLDSYEQYF TGTGCCAGCAGTTTGGGGCTTGACTCCTACGAGCAGTACTTC
TRBJ2-5 TRBV29-1 . . CSAVYETQYF TGCAGCGCGGTGTACGAGACCCAGTACTTC
TRBJ1-1 TRBV7-2 few . CASRFRADDTEAFF TGTGCCAGCAGGTTCAGGGCAGACGACACTGAAGCTTTCTTT
TRBJ2-1 TRBV4-3 . . CASSPSKWAGNEQFF TGCGCCAGCAGCCCGTCGAAGTGGGCGGGCAATGAGCAGTTCTTC
TRBJ2-1 TRBV5-1 . . CASSPLTNLWNNEQFF TGCGCCAGCAGCCCATTGACAAACCTTTGGAACAATGAGCAGTTCTTC
TRBJ1-1 TRBV6-5 many TRBD1 CASSWDRGSTEAFF TGTGCCAGCAGCTGGGACAGGGGGTCAACTGAAGCTTTCTTT
TRBJ2-1 TRBV12-3/TRBV12-4 few . CASRKGPSNEQFF TGTGCCAGCAGGAAAGGACCTAGCAATGAGCAGTTCTTC
TRBJ2-1 TRBV20-1 few . CSAREAGVTLYNEQFF TGCAGTGCTAGAGAGGCAGGGGTCACTCTCTACAATGAGCAGTTCTTC
TRBJ2-6 TRBV12-3/TRBV12-4 few . CASSLLGSISGANVLTF TGTGCCAGCAGTTTATTGGGGAGCATCTCTGGGGCCAACGTCCTGACTTTC